The next 9 T cell receptor beta chains were all read from a single sample in a study of STAT5B mutations in CD4+ large granular lymphocyte leukemia. Method: immunoSEQ multiplex PCR; TCRdb's copy keeps in-frame clones and lacks some. The table has about 48,000 clones, less than 85% seen once. The sample taken for sequencing was CD4+ T cells from blood buffy coats. The receptors were sampled from a human donor in good health.

The V call is TRBV5-6, the J call TRBJ2-5; no reliable D call. From germline, CDR1 is SGHDT and CDR2 YYEEEE. Between the trimmed V and J ends, which lost 1 base and 1 base, there was a span of 8 bases. This CDR3 comprises 14 residues. Written as DNA, the CDR3 is TGTGCCAGCAGCTTGTTAGGCGCCCAAGAGACCCAGTACTTC. Translating gives CASSLLGAQETQYF.

The V gene is TRBV6-4, the J gene TRBJ2-2; D possibly corresponds to TRBD1 (6 bases). Germline CDR1 reads MRHNA; CDR2 reads SNTAGT. The V end was cut by 6 bases, the J end by 1 base, with 9 bases between. The CDR3 has 14 residues. CDR3 sequence (DNA): TGTGCCAGCAGGAAGGGACAGAACACCGGGGAGCTGTTTTTT. As protein: CASRKGQNTGELFF.

Only a few counts were recorded for this clone. The chain combines TRBV7-8 with TRBJ1-5; 7 bases agree with TRBD1. Germline CDR1 reads SGHVS; CDR2 reads FQNEAQ. With V trimmed by 5 bases and J by 1 base, 2 bases remained unmatched. This CDR3 has 14 amino acids. CDR3 coding DNA: TGTGCCAGCAGCCAGGGGGTCAGCAATCAGCCCCAGCATTTT. This translates into CASSQGVSNQPQHF.

The chain carries TRBV7-3 and TRBJ1-6; 10 bases are shared with TRBD1. The V gene end was trimmed by 3 bases and the J gene end by 7 bases; junction bases not matched to a gene: 3. Germline V lookup: CDR1 SGHTA, CDR2 FQGTGA. CDR3 length equals 15 residues. CDR3 bases: TGTGCCAGCAGCTTGACAGGGGGCTCCAATTCACCCCTCCACTTT. Translation gives CASSLTGGSNSPLHF.

The chain uses TRBV2 and TRBJ1-4; maybe TRBD1 (5 bases). V lost 2 bases and J lost 0, with 13 bases in between. CDR1 and CDR2 (germline): SNHLY, FYNNEI. The CDR3 extends over 17 amino acids. The DNA for the CDR3 is TGTGCCAGCAGTGAACCGGCGGGGGGTGCAACTAATGAAAAACTGTTTTTT. Amino acid sequence: CASSEPAGGATNEKLFF.

This chain connects TRBV6-4 to TRBJ2-3, with 7 bases that match TRBD1. V lost 5 bases, J lost 4 bases, and 6 bases stayed unmatched. The CDR3 is 14 amino acids. Per germline, CDR1 MRHNA and CDR2 SNTAGT. CDR3 region: CASSPTGRADTQYF. The DNA for the CDR3 is TGTGCCAGCAGTCCGACAGGGAGAGCAGATACGCAGTATTTT.

This chain links TRBV28 with TRBJ1-1; no firm D call. CDR3 size: 14 residues. Trimming took off 4 bases at V and 0 bases at J, with 9 bases between the two ends. Per the germline V gene, CDR1 is MDHEN and CDR2 is SYDVKM. Here the CDR3 DNA reads TGTGCCAGCAGTTCGTCAACACTGAACACTGAAGCTTTCTTT. Translation gives CASSSSTLNTEAFF.

V gene TRBV19 combines with J gene TRBJ2-1; 13 positions match TRBD2. CDR3 length: 15 amino acids. With V trimmed by 5 bases and J by 7 bases, 5 bases remained unmatched. Germline CDR1 reads LNHDA; CDR2 reads SQIVND (reference sequence). CDR3 loop: CASSGWTSGGNEQFF. CDR3 sequence (DNA): TGTGCCAGTAGTGGATGGACTAGCGGGGGTAATGAGCAGTTCTTC.

The chain couples TRBV29-1 to TRBJ2-5; TRBD2 might be the D (7 bases). Deletions cut 6 bases from V and 5 bases from J, with 13 bases between. The CDR3 extends over 12 amino acids. In germline, CDR1 is SQVTM, CDR2 ANQGSEA. CDR3 nucleotides: TGCAGCGTCCCAGAGGGGGGGGAGACCCAGTACTTC. Translating gives CSVPEGGETQYF.